This passage covers 25 T cell receptor beta chains from one sample sequenced in a study of cytomegalovirus exposure and HLA in healthy donors. Amplification used 60 Vbeta primers and 13 Jbeta primers. The data were produced by immunoSEQ multiplex PCR, yet TCRdb's version contains in-frame clones alone and is incomplete. The sample includes some 120,000 clones, about 73% of them seen just once. The sequenced sample consisted of PBMCs. These receptors all stem from a woman aged 35 to 49 in good health and CMV-seronegative.

The chain is built from TRBV25-1 and TRBJ2-7, with D unresolved. The germline V gene encodes CDR1 MGHDK and CDR2 SYGVNS. V was pared by 2 bases and J by 2 bases, with 7 bases between. The CDR3 loop spans 13 amino acids. CDR3 coding DNA: TGTGCCAGCAGTGAACGCACGGCCTACGAGCAGTACTTC. It codes for CASSERTAYEQYF.

This chain links TRBV2 with TRBJ2-7; no clear D. This CDR3 comprises 13 residues. Deletions cut 2 bases from V and 2 bases from J, with 7 bases between. Germline lookup yields CDR1 SNHLY and CDR2 FYNNEI. The CDR3 reads CASSEFSAYEQYF. The DNA for the CDR3 is TGTGCCAGCAGTGAATTCAGTGCCTACGAGCAGTACTTC.

The J gene is TRBJ2-7, the V gene TRBV6-5; weak D call: TRBD1 (7 bases). The CDR3 consists of 16 residues. CDR1 and CDR2 (germline): MNHEY, SVGAGI. V lost 0 bases to trimming and J lost 3 bases, with 15 bases between them. CDR3 nucleotides: TGTGCCAGCAGTTACTCGGGCCAGGGGGGTAGCTACGAGCAGTACTTC. It specifies CASSYSGQGGSYEQYF.

As regards this clone: The junction does not match germline at one end; this may be a read error. The chain couples TRBV7-9 to TRBJ2-7; TRBD2 might be the D (5 bases). Germline CDR1 reads SEHNR; CDR2 reads FQNEAQ (reference sequence). This CDR3 spans 12 amino acids. CDR3 sequence: CSSSLYGVEQYF. The CDR3 DNA reads as TGTTCCAGCAGCTTATACGGGGTCGAGCAGTACTTC. Variable domain in full (rest from reference TRBV7-9 and TRBJ2-7): DTGVSQNPRHKITKRGQNVTFRCDPISEHNRLYWYRQTLGQGPEFLTYFQNEAQLEKSRLLSDRFSAERPKGSFSTLEIQRTEQGDSAMYLCSSSLYGVEQYFGPGTRLTVT.

The chain joins TRBV18 to TRBJ1-1; TRBD1 aligns across 7 bases. The germline V gene encodes CDR1 KGHSH and CDR2 LQKENI. V lost 6 bases, J lost 4 bases, and 5 bases stayed unmatched. This CDR3 has 13 amino acids. DNA of the CDR3: TGTGCCAGCTCCCCGACAGGGACCACTGAAGCTTTCTTT. This codes for CASSPTGTTEAFF. Looking up the rest from reference TRBV18 and TRBJ1-1 gives the full variable domain: NAGVMQNPRHLVRRRGQEARLRCSPMKGHSHVYWYRQLPEEGLKFMVYLQKENIIDESGMPKERFSAEFPKEGPSILRIQQVVRGDSAAYFCASSPTGTTEAFFGQGTRLTVV.

This clone was detected only once. The J gene is TRBJ1-2, the V gene TRBV4-3; tentative D call: TRBD1 (5 bases). Germline V CDR1 and CDR2: LGHNA, YSLEER. This CDR3 comprises 16 residues. Trimming cost V 7 bases and J 3 bases, with 21 bases left between them. CDR3 DNA sequence: TGCGCCAGCACCCCCTCCAAGGGGCCAAAATACTATGGCTACACCTTC. This sequence encodes CASTPSKGPKYYGYTF.

The chain recombines TRBV29-1 with TRBJ1-1; D call uncertain. There are 12 residues in the CDR3. From germline, CDR1 is SQVTM and CDR2 ANQGSEA. Trimming took 5 bases from V and 0 from J, leaving 7 bases between them. The CDR3 sequence is CSVLEMNTEAFF. CDR3 DNA sequence: TGCAGCGTTCTAGAGATGAACACTGAAGCTTTCTTT.

The rearrangement links TRBV19 to TRBJ1-5, with a weak D call TRBD1 (6 bases). Per germline, CDR1 LNHDA and CDR2 SQIVND (reference sequence). The CDR3 is 15 residues long. Trimming shortened V by 6 bases and J by 2 bases, and 14 bases separated the two germline ends. In nucleotides, the CDR3 is TGTGCCAGTAGGATCTCAGGGGACGGCAATCAGCCCCAGCATTTT. Protein: CASRISGDGNQPQHF.

This chain uses TRBV18 with TRBJ1-1; tentatively, D is TRBD1 (5 bases). CDR3 length equals 12 residues. Trimming cost V 3 bases and J 4 bases, with 6 bases left between them. CDR1 is KGHSH and CDR2 is LQKENI in the germline V gene. The DNA of the CDR3 is TGTGCCAGCTCACCGGACATCACTGAAGCTTTCTTT. Protein sequence: CASSPDITEAFF.

V and J are TRBV5-5 and TRBJ2-2; TRBD1 agrees at 8 bases. CDR3 size: 15 residues. V lost 4 bases and J lost 5; bases outside the gene matches: 7. Germline V gives CDR1 SGHKS, CDR2 YYEKEE (reference sequence). This CDR3 reads CASSTLQGETGELFF. The CDR3 nucleotides are TGTGCCAGCAGCACCCTACAGGGGGAAACCGGGGAGCTGTTTTTT.

The genes are TRBV2 and TRBJ2-2; TRBD1 matches at 9 bases. CDR1 is SNHLY, CDR2 FYNNEI, per germline. This CDR3 has 17 residues. V trimming: 4 bases; J trimming: 5 bases; junction bases outside the gene matches: 11. CDR3 in amino acids: CASSAPRDREFTGELFF. The DNA for the CDR3 is TGTGCCAGCAGTGCACCCCGGGACAGGGAGTTTACCGGGGAGCTGTTTTTT.

This clone turned up a few times. V gene TRBV27 combines with J gene TRBJ2-7; the D gene is possibly TRBD1 (5 bases). Germline CDR1 and CDR2: MNHEY and SMNVEV (reference sequence). Trimming left V 0 bases short and J 1 base short, with 13 bases between. The CDR3 consists of 16 residues. Here the CDR3 DNA reads TGTGCCAGCAGTTTATCGAGGACACACTCATCCTACGAGCAGTACTTC. It translates to CASSLSRTHSSYEQYF.

This chain uses TRBV12-1 with TRBJ2-1; the DNA was not compared with TRBD2, the D call given in the table. TRBV12-1 is a pseudogene segment. This CDR3 region has 15 residues. The CDR3 DNA follows: TGTGCCAGCAGCACGGGAGTTAAACCCTACAATGAGCAGTTCTTC. It encodes CASSTGVKPYNEQFF.

The chain uses TRBV11-2 and TRBJ2-6, with D possibly TRBD1 on 5 matching bases. The CDR3 consists of 16 residues. The ends were cut back, 5 bases at V and 0 bases at J, with 11 bases in the middle. Per germline, CDR1 SGHAT and CDR2 FQNNGV. This CDR3 reads CASSASRVSGANVLTF. In nucleotides, the CDR3 is TGTGCCAGCAGCGCGAGCAGGGTCTCTGGGGCCAACGTCCTGACTTTC.

This chain uses TRBV28 with TRBJ2-1; 12 bases map to TRBD2. Germline V CDR1 and CDR2: MDHEN, SYDVKM. Trimming removed 7 bases from V and 9 bases from J; junction bases left unmatched: 7. The CDR3 covers 14 residues. The CDR3 DNA follows: TGTGCCAGCACCCCTCCGGGACTAGCGGGTGAGCAGTTCTTC. Its translation is CASTPPGLAGEQFF.

This clone is a singleton in its sample. The J gene is TRBJ2-1, the V gene TRBV7-9; D perhaps matches TRBD1 (6 bases). Germline loops: CDR1 SEHNR, CDR2 FQNEAQ (reference sequence). The CDR3 length is 16 residues. V gave up 5 bases and J gave up 0 bases, with 14 bases separating them. The CDR3 DNA is TGTGCCAGCAGCCTACCAGGGGCCAGCTCCTACAATGAGCAGTTCTTC. As protein: CASSLPGASSYNEQFF. Complete variable domain (other parts from reference TRBV7-9 and TRBJ2-1): DTGVSQNPRHKITKRGQNVTFRCDPISEHNRLYWYRQTLGQGPEFLTYFQNEAQLEKSRLLSDRFSAERPKGSFSTLEIQRTEQGDSAMYLCASSLPGASSYNEQFFGPGTRLTVL.

In regard to this clone: One end of the junction fails to match germline, which may point to a read error. The chain carries TRBV4-1 and TRBJ2-6; TRBD1 matches 8 bases. CDR3 length: 18 residues. Looked up from germline, CDR1 is MGHRA and CDR2 is YSYEKL. The CDR3 region is CASSPEQGVGSGANGLTF. CDR3 in DNA: TGCGCCAGCAGCCCAGAACAGGGGGTGGGCTCTGGGGCCAACGGCCTGACTTTC.

The chain is built from TRBV5-1 and TRBJ1-1; 7 nucleotides match TRBD1. Losses at the gene ends were 4 bases for V and 3 bases for J; bases not matched to a gene: 9. This CDR3 is built from 15 residues. Germline CDR1 SGHRS, CDR2 YFSETQ. The CDR3 reads CASSPRQGLDTEAFF. CDR3 DNA sequence: TGCGCCAGCAGCCCCAGACAGGGTTTAGACACTGAAGCTTTCTTT.

The CDR3 region is CASSSPGLAKQETQYF. The CDR3 coding sequence is TGTGCCAGCAGCTCCCCGGGACTAGCGAAACAAGAGACCCAGTACTTC. This chain joins TRBV5-4 and TRBJ2-5; 10 bases map to TRBD2. The CDR3 extends over 16 amino acids. Trimming at V came to 3 bases and at J to 2 bases, leaving 7 bases not matched to a gene. Germline-derived CDR1 and CDR2 are SGHNT and YYREEE (reference sequence).

The chain uses TRBV28 and TRBJ2-4; TRBD2 aligns across 9 bases. CDR1 and CDR2 from the germline V gene are MDHEN and SYDVKM. The J segment lost 7 bases and the V segment lost 3 bases, leaving 4 bases of the junction unmatched. The CDR3 has 14 amino acids. The CDR3 region has the DNA TGTGCCAGCAGTTTTAGCGGGAGAGGGAACATTCAGTACTTC. The encoded protein is CASSFSGRGNIQYF.

The chain recombines TRBV5-8 with TRBJ1-1; possible D gene TRBD1, 5 bases. The V gene's germline CDR1 is SGHTS and CDR2 YDEGEE. The CDR3 sequence is 12 residues long. The germline V and J ends were trimmed by 4 bases and 1 base, with 5 bases remaining between them. The CDR3: CASSQGNTEAFF. CDR3 DNA sequence: TGTGCCAGCAGCCAGGGGAACACTGAAGCTTTCTTT. The full variable domain, its missing parts supplied by reference TRBV5-8 and TRBJ1-1, is EAGVTQSPTHLIKTRGQQATLRCSPISGHTSVYWYQQALGLGLQFLLWYDEGEERNRGNFPPRFSGRQFPNYSSELNVNALELEDSALYLCASSQGNTEAFFGQGTRLTVV.

The table lists this clone with a count of one. DNA for the CDR3: TGTGCCAGCAGCCCCTCAGCCGGGACTGTCCACAATGAGCAGTTCTTC. Translation gives CASSPSAGTVHNEQFF. V gene TRBV4-2 combines with J gene TRBJ2-1, with D tentatively TRBD2 (6 bases). This CDR3 is 16 amino acids long. CDR1 is LGHNA, CDR2 YNFKEQ, per germline. V lost 4 bases and J 5 bases, leaving 18 bases between the germline ends.

The chain links TRBV18 to TRBJ2-3; weak D call: TRBD1 (6 bases). This CDR3 has 14 residues. V was clipped by 2 bases and J by 5 bases, with 11 bases between them. The germline gives CDR1 KGHSH, CDR2 LQKENI. The CDR3 nucleotides read TGTGCCAGCTCACCAGGGACATCGATAGATACGCAGTATTTT. It yields the protein CASSPGTSIDTQYF.

This clone showed up just a few times. The gene calls are TRBV7-8 and TRBJ1-6; no firm D call. Trimming pared 6 bases from V and 8 bases from J, leaving 11 bases between. Per germline, CDR1 SGHVS and CDR2 FQNEAQ. The CDR3 is 13 residues long. CDR3 bases: TGTGCCAGCAGTCAAAAGAGGGATTCACCCCTCCACTTT. Its protein product is CASSQKRDSPLHF. The full variable domain, its missing parts supplied by reference TRBV7-8 and TRBJ1-6, is GAGVSQSPRYKVAKRGQDVALRCDPISGHVSLFWYQQALGQGPEFLTYFQNEAQLDKSGLPSDRFFAERPEGSVSTLKIQRTQQEDSAVYLCASSQKRDSPLHFGNGTRLTVT.

Regarding this clone: Sequence at one end of the junction differs from germline and may be a read error. J is TRBJ2-6 and V is TRBV15, with a weak D call TRBD1 (6 bases). Per germline, CDR1 LNHNV and CDR2 YYDKDF (reference sequence). The CDR3 loop spans 16 amino acids. CDR3 nucleotide sequence: TGTGCCACCAGCAGGAATCCAGGGGTCGGGGCCAACGGCCTGACTTTC. Translated, it gives CATSRNPGVGANGLTF.